What follows describes a single TCR beta chain. Its antigen is still unknown. These data are taken from a study of CD8 T cells in ankylosing spondylitis. This CDR3 contains 13 residues. From germline, CDR1 is ENHRY and CDR2 SYGVKD. Trimming removed 9 bases at V and 5 bases at J, with 14 bases between. Library preparation for TCR beta used quantitative 5'-RACE with molecular barcodes. TCRdb passed the 5' RACE reads through MiXCR, listing each CDR3 protein once. The sample carries more than 600,000 distinct CDR3 sequences, around 20% recorded once. Points from the study as a whole: Matched ankylosing spondylitis synovial fluid reportedly contained a significantly enriched population of disease-linked clones. Clones linked to disease, bearing a CD8+ phenotype, were relatively rare in peripheral blood. Among TCR beta sequences, a motif of several highly homologous variants appeared characteristic of ankylosing spondylitis blood.

Sequenced material: blood, either unsorted or a sorted T cell fraction (not recorded which). This clonotype was obtained from a male donor with ankylosing spondylitis. This chain connects TRBV10-3 to TRBJ2-1, with D perhaps being TRBD1 or TRBD2 (5 bases each). CDR3 bases: TGTGCCATAGCGACCGGGACGAACAATGAGCAGTTCTTC. This translates into CAIATGTNNEQFF.